This is a list of T cell receptor beta chains from one sample in a study of blood T cell repertoires in COVID-19. This table comes from immunoSEQ multiplex PCR, and its TCRdb copy is limited to in-frame clones, with some not included. This sample yields a few hundred thousand clones, of which 80% to 90% are seen a single time; roughly 10% belongs to the top ten. The sample taken for sequencing was peripheral blood. The receptors were gathered from a woman of 80 years or more with acute or convalescent COVID-19. Both conserved end residues are part of each CDR3. The order of the fields is V gene, D gene, CDR3 protein. D genes are given only for firm matches.

>TRBV29-1|TRBD1
CSVDPDRGAPAFF
>TRBV11-2|-
CASRELAANSPLHF
>TRBV5-1|-
CASSEGATNEKLFF
>TRBV11-2|-
CASSLSLGAGEKLFF
>TRBV19|TRBD1
CASSIQGTGGVTFYEQYF
>TRBV11-2|TRBD2
CASSLLPRGLAAYEQYF
>TRBV7-6|TRBD1
CASSSIPQGARYGYTF
>TRBV3-1/TRBV3-2|-
CASSQQADWSYEQYF
>TRBV18|TRBD1
CASSPPTGDDYGYTF
>TRBV28|-
CASSFSGITGELFF
>TRBV6-2/TRBV6-3|TRBD2
CASSYGSGGETQYF
>TRBV19|TRBD1
CASSATTGGREKLFF
>TRBV18|TRBD2
CASSLTGLPIGEQYF
>TRBV11-2|-
CASSSATLAGGYTF
>TRBV28|-
CASSLGQSLGEAFF
>TRBV6-1|-
CASSEVSPNQPQHF
>TRBV7-2|-
CASTPRDFQETQYF
>TRBV5-1|TRBD2
CASSLKLAGGNEQFF
>TRBV14|TRBD1
CASSQDDRAGYTF
>TRBV27|-
CASSTGQRDQPQHF
>TRBV4-1|TRBD1
CASSQTGGSGNTIYF
>TRBV7-9|-
CASSLGRGTGANVLTF
>TRBV7-2|-
CASSSGLNNQPQHF
>TRBV6-6|-
CASSYSTPNEKLFF
>TRBV7-6|-
CASSVQGEQYF